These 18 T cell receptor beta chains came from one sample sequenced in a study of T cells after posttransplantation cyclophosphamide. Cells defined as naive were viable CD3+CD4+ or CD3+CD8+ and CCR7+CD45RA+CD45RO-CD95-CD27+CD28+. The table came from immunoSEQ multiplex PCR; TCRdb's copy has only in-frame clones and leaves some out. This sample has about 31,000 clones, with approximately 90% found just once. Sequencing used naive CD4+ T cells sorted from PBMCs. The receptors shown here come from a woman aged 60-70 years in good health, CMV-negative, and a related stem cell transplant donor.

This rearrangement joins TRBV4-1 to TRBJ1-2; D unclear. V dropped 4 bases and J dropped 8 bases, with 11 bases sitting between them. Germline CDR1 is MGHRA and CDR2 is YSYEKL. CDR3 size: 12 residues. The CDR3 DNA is TGCGCCAGCAGCCGTAGTGCGCGAGGCTACACCTTC. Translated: CASSRSARGYTF.

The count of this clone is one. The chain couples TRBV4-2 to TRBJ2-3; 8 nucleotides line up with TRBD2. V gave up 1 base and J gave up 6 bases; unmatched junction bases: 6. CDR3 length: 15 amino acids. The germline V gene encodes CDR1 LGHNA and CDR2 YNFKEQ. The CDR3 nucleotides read TGTGCCAGCAGCCAAGCCGGAGCGGGAGAGGATACGCAGTATTTT. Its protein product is CASSQAGAGEDTQYF.

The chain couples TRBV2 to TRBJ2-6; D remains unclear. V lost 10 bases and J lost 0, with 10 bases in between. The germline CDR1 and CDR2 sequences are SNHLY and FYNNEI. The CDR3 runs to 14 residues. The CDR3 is CATGSRSGANVLTF. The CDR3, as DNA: TGTGCCACAGGCTCACGCTCTGGGGCCAACGTCCTGACTTTC.

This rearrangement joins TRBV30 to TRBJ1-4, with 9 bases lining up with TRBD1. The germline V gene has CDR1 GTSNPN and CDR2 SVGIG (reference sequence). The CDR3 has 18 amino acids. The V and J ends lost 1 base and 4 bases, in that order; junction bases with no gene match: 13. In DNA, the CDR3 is TGTGCCTGGAGTGCGACCCCGGGACAGGGATATTTTAATGAAAAACTGTTTTTT. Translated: CAWSATPGQGYFNEKLFF.

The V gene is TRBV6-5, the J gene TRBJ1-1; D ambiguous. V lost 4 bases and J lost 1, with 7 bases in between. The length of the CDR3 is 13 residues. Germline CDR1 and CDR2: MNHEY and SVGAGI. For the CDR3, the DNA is TGTGCCAGCAGTTCCCCCCGGAACACTGAAGCTTTCTTT. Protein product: CASSSPRNTEAFF.

CDR3 region: CASRTRGTGANVLTF. The CDR3 DNA reads as TGTGCCAGCAGAACCAGGGGCACTGGGGCCAACGTCCTGACTTTC. The rearrangement links TRBV6-1 to TRBJ2-6; D is perhaps TRBD1 (6 bases). Per the germline V gene, CDR1 is MNHNS and CDR2 is SASEGT. The V and J ends lost 6 bases and 2 bases respectively, with 11 bases between them. The CDR3 extends over 15 amino acids.

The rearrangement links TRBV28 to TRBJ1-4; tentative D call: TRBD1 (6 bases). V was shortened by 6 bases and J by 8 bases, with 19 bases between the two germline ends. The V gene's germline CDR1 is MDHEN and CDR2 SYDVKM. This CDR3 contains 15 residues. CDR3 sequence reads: CASRTVLGGGEKLFF. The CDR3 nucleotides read TGTGCCAGCAGGACGGTTTTAGGGGGAGGGGAAAAACTGTTTTTT.

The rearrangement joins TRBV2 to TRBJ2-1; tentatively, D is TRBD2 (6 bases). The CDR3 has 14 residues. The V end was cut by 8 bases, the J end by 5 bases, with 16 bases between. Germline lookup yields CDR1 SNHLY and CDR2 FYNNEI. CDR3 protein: CASRGEPANNEQFF. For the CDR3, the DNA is TGTGCCAGCCGCGGGGAGCCTGCGAACAATGAGCAGTTCTTC.

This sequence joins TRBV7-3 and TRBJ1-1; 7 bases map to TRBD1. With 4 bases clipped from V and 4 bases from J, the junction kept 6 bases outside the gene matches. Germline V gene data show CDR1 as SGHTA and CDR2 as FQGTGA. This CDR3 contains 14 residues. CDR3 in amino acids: CASSSMTGTTEAFF. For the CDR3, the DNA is TGTGCCAGCAGCTCGATGACAGGGACCACTGAAGCTTTCTTT.

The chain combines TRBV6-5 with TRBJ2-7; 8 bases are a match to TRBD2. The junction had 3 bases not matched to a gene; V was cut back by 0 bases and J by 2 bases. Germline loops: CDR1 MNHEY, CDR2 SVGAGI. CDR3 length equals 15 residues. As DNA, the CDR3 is TGTGCCAGCAGTTACTCGCGGGGGGCCACCTACGAGCAGTACTTC. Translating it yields CASSYSRGATYEQYF.

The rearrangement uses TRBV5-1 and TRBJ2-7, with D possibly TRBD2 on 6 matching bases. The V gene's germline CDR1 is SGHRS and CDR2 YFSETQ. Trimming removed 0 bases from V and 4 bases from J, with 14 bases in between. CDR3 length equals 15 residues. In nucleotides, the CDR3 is TGCGCCAGCAGCTTGGCCCTCGGGAGTTGGTACGAGCAGTACTTC. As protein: CASSLALGSWYEQYF. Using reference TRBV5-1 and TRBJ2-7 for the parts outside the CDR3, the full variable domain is KAGVTQTPRYLIKTRGQQVTLSCSPISGHRSVSWYQQTPGQGLQFLFEYFSETQRNKGNFPGRFSGRQFSNSRSEMNVSTLELGDSALYLCASSLALGSWYEQYFGPGTRLTVT.

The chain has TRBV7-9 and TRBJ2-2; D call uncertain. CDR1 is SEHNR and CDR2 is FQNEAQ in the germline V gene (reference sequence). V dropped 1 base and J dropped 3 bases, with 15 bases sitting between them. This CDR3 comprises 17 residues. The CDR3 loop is CASSLVMVTTYTGELFF. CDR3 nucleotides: TGTGCCAGCAGCTTAGTGATGGTAACGACTTACACCGGGGAGCTGTTTTTT.

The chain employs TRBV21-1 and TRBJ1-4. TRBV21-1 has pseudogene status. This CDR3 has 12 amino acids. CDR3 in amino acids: CAGGPHNEKLFF. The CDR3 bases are TGTGCCGGCGGGCCCCATAATGAAAAACTGTTTTTT.

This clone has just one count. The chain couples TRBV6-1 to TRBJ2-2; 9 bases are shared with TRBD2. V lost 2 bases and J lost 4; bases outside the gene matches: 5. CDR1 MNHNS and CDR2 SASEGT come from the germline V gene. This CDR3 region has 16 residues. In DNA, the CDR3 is TGTGCCAGCAGTGAAACTCTAGCGGGAATCACCGGGGAGCTGTTTTTT. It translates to CASSETLAGITGELFF.

The CDR3 is CASSLRQQETQYF. Written as DNA, the CDR3 is TGTGCCAGCAGTTTGCGGCAGCAAGAGACCCAGTACTTC. The rearrangement uses TRBV27 and TRBJ2-5; D is unresolved. With 3 bases removed from V and 2 bases from J, the gap between germline ends came to 7 bases. The CDR3 runs 13 residues. Germline CDR1 is MNHEY and CDR2 is SMNVEV (reference sequence).

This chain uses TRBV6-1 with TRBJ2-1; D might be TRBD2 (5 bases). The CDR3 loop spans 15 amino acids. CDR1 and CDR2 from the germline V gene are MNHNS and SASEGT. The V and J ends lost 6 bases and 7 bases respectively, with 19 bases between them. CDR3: CASSSPSLGMNEQFF. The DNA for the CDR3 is TGTGCCAGCAGCAGCCCCTCACTAGGAATGAATGAGCAGTTCTTC.

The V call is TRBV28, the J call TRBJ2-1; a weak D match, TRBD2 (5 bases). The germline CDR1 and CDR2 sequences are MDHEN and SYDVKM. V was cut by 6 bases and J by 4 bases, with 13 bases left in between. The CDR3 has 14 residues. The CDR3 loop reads CASRVRSEYNEQFF. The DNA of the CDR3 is TGTGCCAGCAGGGTTCGTAGCGAGTACAATGAGCAGTTCTTC.

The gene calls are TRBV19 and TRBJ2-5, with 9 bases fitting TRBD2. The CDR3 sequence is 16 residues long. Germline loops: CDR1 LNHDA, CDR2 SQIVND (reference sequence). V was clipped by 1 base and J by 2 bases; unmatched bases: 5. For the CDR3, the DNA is TGTGCCAGTAGTATAGTAGCGGGAGTTACTCAAGAGACCCAGTACTTC. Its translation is CASSIVAGVTQETQYF.